These 22 T cell receptor beta chains came from one sample sequenced in a study of blood T cell repertoires in COVID-19 (dated by TCRdb to about 2020). The library was made by the immunoSEQ multiplex PCR assay. Entries here come from immuneACCESS through TCRdb and include only in-frame sequences with V and J called. Some clones fail to appear in such tables; in the studies checked, an unresolved V gene covers under half of the shortfall, and the cause of the remainder is unknown. The sample table lists hundreds of thousands of clones, around 86% of them with a count of one. In total, the top ten clones hold 2% to 2.5% of the sample. Sequenced: peripheral blood. These TCRs come from a woman in her thirties who had recovered from COVID-19.

This chain joins TRBV7-2 and TRBJ2-2; tentatively, D is TRBD1 (6 bases). The CDR3 is 13 amino acids. V was trimmed by 6 bases and J by 7 bases, leaving 12 bases between them. The V gene's germline CDR1 is SGHTA and CDR2 FQGNSA. CDR3 sequence reads: CASSRYRVGELFF. In DNA form, the CDR3 reads TGTGCCAGCAGTCGATACAGGGTCGGGGAGCTGTTTTTT. Variable domain in full (rest from reference TRBV7-2 and TRBJ2-2): GAGVSQSPSNKVTEKGKDVELRCDPISGHTALYWYRQSLGQGLEFLIYFQGNSAPDKSGLPSDRFSAERTGGSVSTLTIQRTQQEDSAVYLCASSRYRVGELFFGEGSRLTVL.

This clone was found a few times. The rearrangement uses TRBV5-1 and TRBJ1-4; no definite D call. This CDR3 comprises 17 residues. The V end was cut by 1 base, the J end by 4 bases, with 17 bases between. CDR1 is SGHRS, CDR2 YFSETQ, per germline. The CDR3 DNA reads TGCGCCAGCAGCTTGACGGGCCGGCAGGACTTTAATGAAAAACTGTTTTTT. This translates into CASSLTGRQDFNEKLFF. Full variable domain (missing parts from reference TRBV5-1 and TRBJ1-4): KAGVTQTPRYLIKTRGQQVTLSCSPISGHRSVSWYQQTPGQGLQFLFEYFSETQRNKGNFPGRFSGRQFSNSRSEMNVSTLELGDSALYLCASSLTGRQDFNEKLFFGSGTQLSVL.

The chain employs TRBV3-1 (or the pseudogene TRBV3-2) and TRBJ2-7; TRBD2 might be the D (6 bases). The germline V gene has CDR1 LGHDT and CDR2 YNNKEL (reference sequence). CDR3 size: 16 residues. V was cut by 0 bases and J by 2 bases, with 14 bases left in between. The CDR3 DNA reads TGTGCCAGCAGCCAAGATAATCGGGGGAAACCCTACGAGCAGTACTTC. Protein: CASSQDNRGKPYEQYF.

The chain uses TRBV6-5 and TRBJ1-2; D gene uncertain. CDR3 length: 13 amino acids. The germline V gene encodes CDR1 MNHEY and CDR2 SVGAGI. Trimming cost V 2 bases and J 8 bases, with 12 bases left between them. CDR3 sequence reads: CASSYGEGGGYTF. The CDR3 nucleotides read TGTGCCAGCAGTTACGGCGAGGGTGGAGGCTACACCTTC.

The V call is TRBV27, the J call TRBJ2-1, with D possibly TRBD2 on 7 matching bases. The V and J ends lost 9 bases and 6 bases respectively, with 21 bases between them. Germline V gene sequence: CDR1 MNHEY, CDR2 SMNVEV (reference sequence). CDR3 length: 15 residues. As DNA, the CDR3 is TGTGCCAGACCTGAGGGGGGAGGGAGTCGCAATGAGCAGTTCTTC. Protein: CARPEGGGSRNEQFF.

The chain is built from TRBV7-2 and TRBJ2-7, with TRBD2 matching 10 bases. CDR3 length equals 15 residues. Germline CDR1 reads SGHTA; CDR2 reads FQGNSA. V lost 6 bases and J lost 2; bases outside the gene matches: 7. CDR3 amino acids: CASRPTSGVTYEQYF. The CDR3 bases are TGTGCCAGCAGACCTACTAGCGGGGTGACCTACGAGCAGTACTTC. The full variable domain, with the rest looked up from reference TRBV7-2 and TRBJ2-7, is GAGVSQSPSNKVTEKGKDVELRCDPISGHTALYWYRQSLGQGLEFLIYFQGNSAPDKSGLPSDRFSAERTGGSVSTLTIQRTQQEDSAVYLCASRPTSGVTYEQYFGPGTRLTVT.

This rearrangement joins TRBV10-3 to TRBJ2-7; 8 positions agree with TRBD1. The CDR3 is made up of 15 amino acids. Germline values: CDR1 ENHRY, CDR2 SYGVKD. The V gene end was trimmed by 6 bases and the J gene end by 3 bases; junction bases not matched to a gene: 10. The CDR3 coding sequence is TGTGCCATCAGGGCACAGGGGGTCCTTGTCTACGAGCAGTACTTC. Residues: CAIRAQGVLVYEQYF.

With regard to this clone: One end of the junction is discordant with germline, which a read error may explain. The V gene is TRBV12-3 or TRBV12-4, the J gene TRBJ1-6; weak D call: TRBD1 (5 bases). The CDR3 length is 13 residues. CDR3 DNA sequence: TGTGCCAGCACCCCGAAGGGGAATTCGCCCCTCCACTTT. The encoded protein is CASTPKGNSPLHF.

The V call is TRBV28, the J call TRBJ1-1; possible D gene TRBD1, 5 bases. CDR3 length equals 16 residues. V lost 0 bases to trimming and J lost 1 base, with 12 bases between them. The germline V gene encodes CDR1 MDHEN and CDR2 SYDVKM. The CDR3 is CASSLWEGTSNTEAFF. CDR3 sequence (DNA): TGTGCCAGCAGTTTATGGGAGGGGACTTCGAACACTGAAGCTTTCTTT.

V and J are TRBV7-3 and TRBJ2-6, with a weak D call TRBD1 (5 bases). V lost 2 bases and J lost 1, with 15 bases in between. The CDR3 spans 18 residues. CDR1 and CDR2 (germline): SGHTA, FQGTGA. The CDR3 DNA is TGTGCCAGCAGCTTATGGGGCAGGGATTTTTCTGGGGCCAACGTCCTGACTTTC. This translates into CASSLWGRDFSGANVLTF.

The J gene is TRBJ1-1, the V gene TRBV19; D might be TRBD1 (6 bases). The CDR3 has 15 amino acids. V was trimmed by 5 bases and J by 3 bases, leaving 16 bases between them. Per germline, CDR1 LNHDA and CDR2 SQIVND (reference sequence). For the CDR3, the DNA is TGTGCCAGTAGTGAGCGGGGGGCCGATCACACTGAAGCTTTCTTT. It translates to CASSERGADHTEAFF.

The rearrangement links TRBV24-1 to TRBJ2-3, with D possibly matching TRBD2 (5 bases). CDR3 length: 12 amino acids. Between the trimmed V and J ends, which lost 8 bases and 3 bases, there was a span of 8 bases. Germline values: CDR1 KGHDR, CDR2 SFDVKD. The CDR3 nucleotides read TGTGCCACCAAGGGAGTGACAGATACGCAGTATTTT. Its translation: CATKGVTDTQYF.

There are a few counts of this clone. This rearrangement joins TRBV19 to TRBJ2-5, with 11 bases lining up with TRBD2. Germline trimming cut 5 bases from V and 5 bases from J; bases unmatched to any gene: 7. The CDR3 is 15 amino acids. Per germline, CDR1 LNHDA and CDR2 SQIVND (reference sequence). The DNA of the CDR3 is TGTGCCAGTAGTCCCGATAGCGGGAGGGGGGAGACCCAGTACTTC. Translated, it gives CASSPDSGRGETQYF. The full variable domain, its missing parts supplied by reference TRBV19 and TRBJ2-5, is DGGITQSPKYLFRKEGQNVTLSCEQNLNHDAMYWYRQDPGQGLRLIYYSQIVNDFQKGDIAEGYSVSREKKESFPLTVTSAQKNPTAFYLCASSPDSGRGETQYFGPGTRLLVL.

In this sample, this clone turned up a few times. The V gene is TRBV6-2 or TRBV6-3, the J gene TRBJ1-1; TRBD1 aligns across 7 bases. The CDR3 spans 11 residues. Germline V gene lookup returns CDR1 MNHEY and CDR2 SVGEGT. J lost 7 bases, V lost 6 bases, and 2 bases had no gene match. The CDR3 sequence: CASSRTGEAFF. CDR3 DNA: TGTGCCAGCAGCCGGACAGGTGAAGCTTTCTTT.

The rearrangement joins TRBV5-1 to TRBJ2-3; D is possibly TRBD1 (5 bases). V was cut by 4 bases and J by 3 bases, with 9 bases left in between. The CDR3 length is 13 residues. Germline values: CDR1 SGHRS, CDR2 YFSETQ. The CDR3 DNA sequence: TGCGCCAGCAGCCAACAGGAAACAGATACGCAGTATTTT. Residues: CASSQQETDTQYF.

The chain employs TRBV7-3 and TRBJ2-2; weak D call: TRBD2 (5 bases). This CDR3 spans 14 amino acids. Germline CDR1 is SGHTA and CDR2 is FQGTGA. V was cut by 6 bases and J by 0 bases, with 8 bases left in between. The DNA of the CDR3 is TGTGCCAGCAGGCGGGTATCGAACACCGGGGAGCTGTTTTTT. This encodes CASRRVSNTGELFF.

The chain combines TRBV19 with TRBJ1-2, with a possible D match to TRBD1 (5 bases). The V end was cut by 4 bases, the J end by 3 bases, with 6 bases between. The CDR3 consists of 12 residues. Germline V gene sequence: CDR1 LNHDA, CDR2 SQIVND (reference sequence). CDR3 bases: TGTGCCAGTAGTAAGGGGTACTATGGCTACACCTTC. Amino acids: CASSKGYYGYTF.

The DNA of the CDR3 is TGTGCCATCAGAGACCAGGGTACCCAGCCCCAGCATTTT. The encoded protein is CAIRDQGTQPQHF. The gene calls are TRBV10-3 and TRBJ1-5, with a tentative D call TRBD1 (5 bases). Germline CDR1 is ENHRY and CDR2 is SYGVKD. This CDR3 contains 13 residues. V shed 6 bases and J shed 7 bases, with 13 bases lying between them.

The chain employs TRBV29-1 and TRBJ1-1; D may be TRBD1 (5 bases). Germline lookup yields CDR1 SQVTM and CDR2 ANQGSEA. Trimming pared 4 bases from V and 5 bases from J, leaving 11 bases between. The CDR3 is made up of 12 amino acids. CDR3 residues: CSVAPGGTEAFF. CDR3 nucleotide sequence: TGCAGCGTTGCCCCCGGGGGTACTGAAGCTTTCTTT.

The chain couples TRBV29-1 to TRBJ2-2; a weak D match, TRBD1 (5 bases). Germline-derived CDR1 and CDR2 are SQVTM and ANQGSEA. V lost 4 bases, J lost 3 bases, and 6 bases lay in between. The CDR3 totals 12 residues. CDR3 amino acids: CSVARDTGELFF. CDR3 bases: TGCAGCGTTGCCAGGGACACCGGGGAGCTGTTTTTT.

The chain carries TRBV5-6 and TRBJ1-1; D gene ambiguous. V lost 4 bases and J 0 bases, leaving 13 bases between the germline ends. CDR3 length: 15 amino acids. Germline values: CDR1 SGHDT, CDR2 YYEEEE. CDR3 sequence: CASSVFSGVNTEAFF. Here the CDR3 DNA reads TGTGCCAGCAGCGTTTTTAGCGGGGTGAACACTGAAGCTTTCTTT.

The chain has TRBV19 and TRBJ1-2; D not certain. The CDR3 totals 12 residues. Trimming pared 3 bases from V and 4 bases from J, leaving 6 bases between. Germline CDR1 LNHDA, CDR2 SQIVND (reference sequence). In DNA, the CDR3 is TGTGCCAGTAGTATTAGCCTCTATGGCTACACCTTC. It encodes CASSISLYGYTF.